The 10 T cell receptor beta chains given below trace back to one sample, sequenced in a study of blood T cell repertoires in COVID-19. Here immunoSEQ multiplex PCR was the method, and the copy in TCRdb shows in-frame clones only, minus some. The table has a few hundred thousand clones, 84% seen once. Sequenced material: peripheral blood. The receptors come from a young woman who had recovered from COVID-19.

CDR3 protein: CASSPGVAGFRGGELFF. The CDR3, as DNA: TGTGCCAGCAGTCCCGGGGTAGCGGGATTCCGTGGCGGGGAGCTGTTTTTT. V gene TRBV28 combines with J gene TRBJ2-2; 8 bases are shared with TRBD2. The CDR3 is 17 amino acids. CDR1 and CDR2 (germline): MDHEN, SYDVKM. With V trimmed by 5 bases and J by 7 bases, 15 bases remained unmatched.

V and J are TRBV19 and TRBJ1-1; D perhaps matches TRBD1 (5 bases). CDR3 length: 13 amino acids. Per germline, CDR1 LNHDA and CDR2 SQIVND (reference sequence). Trimming took off 2 bases at V and 9 bases at J, with 13 bases between the two ends. CDR3 amino acids: CASSIQRDSKAFF. The CDR3 DNA is TGTGCCAGTAGTATACAACGGGACTCTAAAGCTTTCTTT.

This clone was recorded at least ten times. The chain couples TRBV28 to TRBJ2-7; a possible D gene is TRBD2 (5 bases). Looked up from germline, CDR1 is MDHEN and CDR2 is SYDVKM. CDR3 length: 15 amino acids. Trimming shortened V by 3 bases and J by 4 bases, and 16 bases separated the two germline ends. The CDR3 loop is CASSLPDPGTYEQYF. CDR3 bases: TGTGCCAGCAGTTTGCCGGACCCGGGAACGTACGAGCAGTACTTC.

This chain joins TRBV30 and TRBJ2-7, with D possibly being TRBD1 (6 bases). The germline V gene has CDR1 GTSNPN and CDR2 SVGIG (reference sequence). The CDR3 length is 15 residues. V shed 5 bases and J shed 1 base, with 18 bases lying between them. CDR3 region: CAWGTPRTDSYEQYF. CDR3 bases: TGTGCCTGGGGGACCCCAAGGACAGATTCCTACGAGCAGTACTTC.

V and J are TRBV19 and TRBJ2-7; the D gene is possibly TRBD2 (5 bases). Germline V CDR1 and CDR2: LNHDA, SQIVND (reference sequence). V was trimmed by 5 bases and J by 4 bases, leaving 15 bases between them. The CDR3 consists of 14 residues. The CDR3 DNA is TGTGCCAGTAGTTCCCAAAGGACTTCTTACGAGCAGTACTTC. It codes for CASSSQRTSYEQYF.

The chain joins TRBV6-5 to TRBJ2-5, with 8 bases that match TRBD2. CDR3 length: 16 amino acids. Unmatched junction bases numbered 7, after V lost 2 bases and J lost 2 bases. CDR1 is MNHEY and CDR2 is SVGAGI in the germline V gene. The CDR3 region is CASSYQSGRGQETQYF. The CDR3 DNA is TGTGCCAGCAGTTACCAAAGCGGGAGAGGTCAAGAGACCCAGTACTTC.

The CDR3 reads CASSETSGRSHEQYF. As DNA, the CDR3 is TGTGCCAGCAGCGAGACTAGCGGGAGAAGCCACGAGCAGTACTTC. The chain combines TRBV11-2 with TRBJ2-7; 12 bases line up with TRBD2. V gave up 5 bases and J gave up 5 bases; unmatched junction bases: 7. This CDR3 has 15 amino acids. Germline V CDR1 and CDR2: SGHAT, FQNNGV.

The chain joins TRBV6-2 or TRBV6-3 to TRBJ2-5; 12 bases map to TRBD2. Germline V CDR1 and CDR2: MNHEY, SVGEGT. V lost 0 bases, J lost 3 bases, and 11 bases stayed unmatched. The CDR3 contains 19 residues. In nucleotides, the CDR3 is TGTGCCAGCAGTTACTCGATGGCGACTAGCGGGAGATCCGAAGAGACCCAGTACTTC. It translates to CASSYSMATSGRSEETQYF.

The gene calls are TRBV11-3 and TRBJ2-2, with 7 bases identical to TRBD2. Germline CDR1 reads SGHNT; CDR2 reads YENEEA. CDR3 length: 15 residues. The V gene end was trimmed by 1 base and the J gene end by 6 bases; junction bases not matched to a gene: 5. CDR3 nucleotide sequence: TGTGCCAGCAGCTTAGTACGGGAGGACCCCGGGGAGCTGTTTTTT. The encoded protein is CASSLVREDPGELFF. The full variable domain, its missing parts supplied by reference TRBV11-3 and TRBJ2-2, is EAGVVQSPRYKIIEKKQPVAFWCNPISGHNTLYWYLQNLGQGPELLIRYENEEAVDDSQLPKDRFSAERLKGVDSTLKIQPAELGDSAVYLCASSLVREDPGELFFGEGSRLTVL.

V usage is TRBV9 and J usage is TRBJ2-7; D is possibly TRBD2 (5 bases). Germline CDR1 is SGDLS and CDR2 is YYNGEE. CDR3 length equals 15 residues. Trimming took 0 bases from V and 4 from J, leaving 14 bases between them. As DNA, the CDR3 is TGTGCCAGCAGCGTAGAGGACCTGGGGAGTTACGAGCAGTACTTC. It translates to CASSVEDLGSYEQYF.